This T cell receptor beta chain was observed in a study of T-cell memory formation after mild COVID-19 (dated by TCRdb to 2020 to 2022). With regard to the full study: TCR sequence clusters from the two donors were found to be largely donor specific. Longitudinal TCRalpha and TCRbeta repertoire sequencing tracked T-cell clones expanding and contracting after mild COVID-19 in two donors. The cohort comprised two young, previously healthy adult volunteers, one female and one male. The research as a whole found: Balanced CD4/CD8 phenotypes were observed for clones contracting from day 15 to 85, whereas a bias towards CD4+ was observed for a second wave of clones expanding from day 15 to 37. Contracting CD4+ clones turned up mainly in the CM and EM memory subsets, whereas EMRA was where CD8+ clones were enriched. The study included only a couple of mild cases, and larger cohorts that include severe cases with pre-infection samples were judged to be necessary. SARS-CoV-2 specificity was not confirmed for the second-wave clones peaking on day 37. Some responding clones were found in pre-infection memory, which suggests that pre-existing cross-reactive memory T cells took part in the SARS-CoV-2 response.

Taken from cysteine to phenylalanine, the CDR3 has 16 residues. CDR3 DNA only is kept here, 48 bases in frame from base 1. For this chain, trimming is 5 bases at the V end and 1 base at the J end, and the number of junction bases without a gene match is 8. PBMCs were isolated by Ficoll-Paque density gradient centrifugation. This clonotype was detected only a few times. Its antigen remains undetermined. There are no base qualities to consult, and no much larger clone falls within one base. Sequencing used an Illumina NovaSeq 6000. Using 5'RACE with constant-segment primers, TCRalpha and TCRbeta cDNA libraries were constructed, with sample barcodes and unique molecular identifiers added in the process. Trizol reagent was used to extract RNA from every sample. Amplification of the libraries took two PCR steps, and the second step added a second sample barcode plus Illumina TruSeq adapters. Sequencing of libraries was performed on an Illumina NovaSeq with 2 x 150 bp paired-end reads. The study's own analysis went as follows. The reads were demultiplexed and collapsed into UMI-guided consensus sequences using migec v1.2.7. Using mixcr v2.1.11, the UMI consensuses were aligned to TRA and TRB V and J templates and assembled into clonotypes. A clonotype was counted as expanded or contracted only if both edgeR and NoisET called the change significant, with noise models trained on biological replicates. For edgeR calls, a false discovery rate-adjusted p below 0.01 and a log2 fold-change threshold of 1 were applied. As an exploratory analysis of dynamics, PCA with hierarchical clustering was applied to max-normalized trajectories of the 1000 most abundant clonotypes. Each responding clone was given a CD4 or CD8 phenotype based on the CD4+ and CD8+ repertoires, which had been sequenced separately. TCRdb redid the processing of the public reads, applying fastp at Q25 and MiXCR, and retained in-frame beta chains. Each CDR3 protein appears once, grouped with its most common genes and DNA. It is TCRdb's table, rather than the study itself, that gives the V and J calls and clone size. This sample gives some 110,000 distinct CDR3 sequences in total; approximately 17% of them show up just once. The ten largest clones add up to 25% to 30% of the sample.

Sequenced material: PBMCs or a T cell subset sorted from them (not recorded which). This sequence was found in an adult woman who had mild COVID-19 (a few samples of this study predate the infection). The sample titles of this study are shuffled in the database, so cell type and time point are left out; the donor was told from shared clones. The sequence is built from TRBV12-3 or TRBV12-4 and TRBJ2-5; 9 bases in the middle match TRBD2. The base sequence is TGTGCCAGCAGTCCGGGGACTAGCAGGTTCCAAGAGACCCAGTACTTC. It is translated as CASSPGTSRFQETQYF.